This T cell receptor (beta chain) is drawn from a study of T cell responses to AZD1222 COVID-19 vaccine. Recipients boosted at about 4 weeks or about 12 weeks are pooled. Study results and limitations: When two AZD1222 doses had been given, Spike-specific TCR breadth and depth rose. Possibly, clonal diversity was underestimated; donors were largely white British and included more females. Regions left unmutated in variants are reportedly the target of nearly half of spike-specific TCRs.

The assay was immunoSEQ multiplex PCR, and TCRdb's table has in-frame clones only and misses some. The table has 140,000 to 150,000 clones, about 90% seen once. As for this clone: Its antigen remains unknown.

CDR3 length equals 15 residues. Germline-derived CDR1 and CDR2 are MNHEY and SMNVEV (reference sequence). V dropped 3 bases and J dropped 6; count of bases not matched to a gene: 4. The source is an adult who received the AZD1222 COVID-19 vaccine. The V and J genes are TRBV27 and TRBJ1-6; 8 bases are a match to TRBD1. This material consisted of peripheral blood, taken 28 days after the second AZD1222 dose. The CDR3 DNA follows: TGTGCCAGCAGTTTTTCAGGGGGCCTTAATTCACCCCTCCACTTT. It codes for CASSFSGGLNSPLHF.